This TCR beta chain stems from a study of blood T cell repertoires in COVID-19. On the study more broadly: Material from acute and convalescent COVID-19 was sourced from the United States, Italy and Spain. From T cells, B-cell-depleted T cells, or PBMCs came the material, which was cDNA or gDNA.

Produced via immunoSEQ multiplex PCR; TCRdb's table is partial and in-frame only. The repertoire holds 350,000 to 450,000 clones, with 75% to 90% as singletons. The CDR3 length is 17 residues. CDR1 is MDHEN and CDR2 is SYDVKM in the germline V gene. The V gene end was trimmed by 2 bases and the J gene end by 5 bases; junction bases not matched to a gene: 11. The source of this sequence is a woman in her forties or fifties who had recovered from COVID-19. This chain connects TRBV28 to TRBJ2-1; 8 positions match TRBD1. Material: PBMCs or T cells enriched from blood (not recorded which). The DNA for the CDR3 is TGTGCCAGCAGTTTACCCATCCCGGGACAGGTTGACAATGAGCAGTTCTTC. Protein: CASSLPIPGQVDNEQFF.